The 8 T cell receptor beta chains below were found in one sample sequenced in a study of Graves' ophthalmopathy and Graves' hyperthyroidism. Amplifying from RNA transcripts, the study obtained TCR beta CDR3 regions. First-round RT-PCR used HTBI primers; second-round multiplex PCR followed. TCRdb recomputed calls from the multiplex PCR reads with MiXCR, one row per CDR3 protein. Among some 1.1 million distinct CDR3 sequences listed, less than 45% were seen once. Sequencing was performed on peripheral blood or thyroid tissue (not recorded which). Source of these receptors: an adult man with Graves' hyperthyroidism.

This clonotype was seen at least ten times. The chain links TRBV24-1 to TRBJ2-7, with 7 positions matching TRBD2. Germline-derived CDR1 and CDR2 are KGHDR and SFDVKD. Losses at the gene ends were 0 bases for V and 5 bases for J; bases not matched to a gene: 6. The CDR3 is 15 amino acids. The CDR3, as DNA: TGTGCCACCAGTGATTTGAAACAGGCGGGGGACGAGCAGTACTTC. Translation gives CATSDLKQAGDEQYF.

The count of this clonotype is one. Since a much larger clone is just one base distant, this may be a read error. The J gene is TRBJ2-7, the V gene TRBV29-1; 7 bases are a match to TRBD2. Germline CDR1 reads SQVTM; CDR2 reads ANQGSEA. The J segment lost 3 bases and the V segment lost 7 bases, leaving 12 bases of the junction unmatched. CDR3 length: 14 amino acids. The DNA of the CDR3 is TGCAGCGCCTCCGAGCGGGGCTCAGACTACGAGCAGTACTTC. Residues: CSASERGSDYEQYF.

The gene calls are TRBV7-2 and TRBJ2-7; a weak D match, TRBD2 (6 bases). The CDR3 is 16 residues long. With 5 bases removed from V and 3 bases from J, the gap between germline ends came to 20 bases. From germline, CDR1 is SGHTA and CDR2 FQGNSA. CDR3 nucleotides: TGTGCCAGCAGCCAAACCATTCAGGGAGGTGGCTACGAGCAGTACTTC. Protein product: CASSQTIQGGGYEQYF.

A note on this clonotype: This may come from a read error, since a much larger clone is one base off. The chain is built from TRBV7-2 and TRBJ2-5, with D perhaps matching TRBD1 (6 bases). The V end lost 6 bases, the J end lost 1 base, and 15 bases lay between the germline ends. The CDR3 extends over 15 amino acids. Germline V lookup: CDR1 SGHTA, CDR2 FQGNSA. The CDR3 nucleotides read TGTGCCAGCAGACAGCCCCGGACAGCCCAAGAGACCCAGTACTTC. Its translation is CASRQPRTAQETQYF. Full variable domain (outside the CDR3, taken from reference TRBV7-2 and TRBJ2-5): GAGVSQSPSNKVTEKGKDVELRCDPISGHTALYWYRQSLGQGLEFLIYFQGNSAPDKSGLPSDRFSAERTGGSVSTLTIQRTQQEDSAVYLCASRQPRTAQETQYFGPGTRLLVL.

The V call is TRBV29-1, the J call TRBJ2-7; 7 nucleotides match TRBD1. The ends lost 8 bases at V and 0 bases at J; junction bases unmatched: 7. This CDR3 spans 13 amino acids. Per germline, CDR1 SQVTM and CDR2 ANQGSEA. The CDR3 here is CSLDRSSSYEQYF. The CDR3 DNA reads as TGCAGCTTGGACAGGTCGAGCTCCTACGAGCAGTACTTC.

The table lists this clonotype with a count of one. The CDR3 reads CASSSLPRGTGNQPQHF. For the CDR3, the DNA is TGTGCCAGCAGTTCCCTCCCGCGCGGGACAGGTAATCAGCCCCAGCATTTT. The V and J genes are TRBV2 and TRBJ1-5; 8 positions agree with TRBD1. With 5 bases clipped from V and 4 bases from J, the junction kept 13 bases outside the gene matches. The CDR3 is 17 amino acids. Per germline, CDR1 SNHLY and CDR2 FYNNEI.

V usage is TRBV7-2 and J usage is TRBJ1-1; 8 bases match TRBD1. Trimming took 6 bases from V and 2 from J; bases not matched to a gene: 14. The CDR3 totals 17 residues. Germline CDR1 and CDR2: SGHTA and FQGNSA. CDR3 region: CASSLNPGGLRNTEAFF. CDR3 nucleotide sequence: TGTGCCAGCAGTTTAAATCCAGGGGGCCTGCGAAACACTGAAGCTTTCTTT. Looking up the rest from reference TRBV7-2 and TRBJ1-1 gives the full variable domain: GAGVSQSPSNKVTEKGKDVELRCDPISGHTALYWYRQSLGQGLEFLIYFQGNSAPDKSGLPSDRFSAERTGGSVSTLTIQRTQQEDSAVYLCASSLNPGGLRNTEAFFGQGTRLTVV.

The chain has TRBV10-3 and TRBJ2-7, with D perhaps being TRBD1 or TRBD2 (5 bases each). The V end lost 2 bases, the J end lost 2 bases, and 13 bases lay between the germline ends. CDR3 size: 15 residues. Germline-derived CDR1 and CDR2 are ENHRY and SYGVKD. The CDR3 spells CAISEGGGLAYEQYF. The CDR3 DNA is TGTGCCATCAGTGAGGGTGGGGGTCTCGCCTACGAGCAGTACTTC.